This record looks at one T cell receptor (beta chain) sequence and its context. It is unclear where the CDR3 begins or ends on the DNA, so no DNA is shown, and the CDR3 is as TCRdb lists it. For the second PCR, which ran for about 6 to 11 cycles, a sample-barcoded 5' primer and a J-beta primer mix were used. The yield of each sample was at least 3 million CDR3-containing paired-end reads. TCRdb passed the 5' RACE reads through MiXCR, listing each CDR3 protein once. The sample holds around 650,000 distinct CDR3 sequences, approximately 40% seen once. This record belongs to a study of blood T cells in healthy people across ages. This clonotype was sampled from a man older than 75 in good health. The source material was blood.

CDR3 loop: CASSYGDFGEAFFGQGTIYF. This chain links TRBV6-2 or TRBV6-3 with TRBJ1-3. The CDR3 contains 20 residues when both ends are counted. Germline V lookup: CDR1 MNHEY, CDR2 SVGEGT.